The rows below give T cell receptor beta chains drawn from one sample of a study of cytomegalovirus exposure and HLA in healthy donors. Measured with immunoSEQ multiplex PCR; TCRdb has only the in-frame clones, and not every one. This sample has around 120,000 clones; about four fifths occur once, and the top ten carry about 1.8%. Sequenced: PBMCs. Receptors were obtained from a man aged 18-30 years in good health and CMV-seronegative. Both conserved end residues are part of each CDR3. A D gene is named only where the DNA matches it firmly. The listing skips clone size in some rows; elsewhere it reads once, few, many or a size class.

>TRBJ2-3|TRBD2|-|TRBV13
TGTGCCAGCAGCCGGACTAGCGGGGCTGATACGCAGTATTTT
CASSRTSGADTQYF
>TRBJ1-1|-|-|TRBV6-5
TGTGCCAGCAGTTACTTTGGGGGACTAAACACTGAAGCTTTCTTT
CASSYFGGLNTEAFF
>TRBJ2-1|TRBD1|-|TRBV5-4
TGTGCCAGCAGTAAGTCTGGACAGGGGTATAGTGAGCAGTTCTTC
CASSKSGQGYSEQFF
>TRBJ1-1|-|-|TRBV6-5
TGTGCCAGCAGGCGGGGCCTCATGAACACTGAAGCTTTCTTT
CASRRGLMNTEAFF
>TRBJ1-3|-|-|TRBV7-2
TGTGCCAGCAGCCCGACAGGAAACACCATATATTTT
CASSPTGNTIYF
>TRBJ2-7|-|once|TRBV5-1
TGCGCCAGCAGCCTGGGGTCGACTAGATCCTCCTACGAGCAGTACTTC
CASSLGSTRSSYEQYF
>TRBJ1-2|-|-|TRBV28
TGTGCCAGCAGTGGAGGACTTGAAAATGGCTACACCTTC
CASSGGLENGYTF
>TRBJ2-1|TRBD1|-|TRBV5-4
TGTGCCAGCAGCCCGCTCAGGGGGCCGAATGAGCAGTTCTTC
CASSPLRGPNEQFF
>TRBJ1-2|TRBD1|few|TRBV5-4
TGTGCCGCCGCCCAGGGGGGCGGTGGTTATGTTCATGGCTACACCTTC
CAAAQGGGGYVHGYTF
>TRBJ2-2|TRBD2|-|TRBV7-3
TGTGCCAGCAGCTGGGGACTAGCGGGGGGAATTAACACCGGGGAGCTGTTTTTT
CASSWGLAGGINTGELFF
>TRBJ2-7|-|few|TRBV5-1
TGCGCCAGCGGCCCAGGGATTTTGGCAGGCTCCTACGAGCAGTACTTC
CASGPGILAGSYEQYF
>TRBJ1-1|-|once|TRBV20-1
TGCAGTGCTGGGGGGGCCACTGAAGCTTTCTTT
CSAGGATEAFF
>TRBJ1-1|-|-|TRBV19
TGTGCCAGTAGTATAGGGCCGGCGGTGAACACTGAAGCTTTCTTT
CASSIGPAVNTEAFF
>TRBJ2-5|-|-|TRBV5-4
TGTGCCAGCAGCTTGGACTGGCCGGGGACCCAGTACTTC
CASSLDWPGTQYF
>TRBJ2-7|-|-|TRBV7-2
TGTGCCAGCAGCTTTCGTTTCGAGCAGTACTTC
CASSFRFEQYF
>TRBJ1-1|-|-|TRBV7-3
TGTGCCAGCAGCTTATTCGCCCAAACCCGGGGGTCAGGGAACACTGAAGCTTTCTTT
CASSLFAQTRGSGNTEAFF
>TRBJ1-1|-|once|TRBV19
TGTGCCAGTAACCAGGGATACACTGAAGCTTTCTTT
CASNQGYTEAFF
>TRBJ1-1|-|-|TRBV9
TGTGCCAGCAGCGTGAGCGAAAGGAGTGAAGCTTTCTTT
CASSVSERSEAFF
>TRBJ1-5|TRBD1|-|TRBV27
TGTGCCAGCAGTCCGCTGACAGGGGGCGCGGGGGGGAGCAATCAGCCCCAGCATTTT
CASSPLTGGAGGSNQPQHF
>TRBJ2-5|-|-|TRBV6-1
TGTGCCAGCAGTGAATTAGTTCGGGAGACCCAGTACTTC
CASSELVRETQYF
>TRBJ2-7|-|-|TRBV7-8
TGTGCCAGCAGCTCCCGGGAGACAGTAACCTACGAGCAGTACTTC
CASSSRETVTYEQYF
>TRBJ2-2|TRBD1|-|TRBV7-3
TGTGCCAGCAGCTCAGGGACAGACACCGGGGAGCTGTTTTTT
CASSSGTDTGELFF
>TRBJ1-2|-|-|TRBV6-6
TGTGCCGTCCCCCTAACAGGGACCGATGGCTACACCTTC
CAVPLTGTDGYTF
>TRBJ1-2|TRBD1|-|TRBV4-3
TGCGCCAGCAGCCATGAAGAGGGGGCAGGCTATGGCTACACCTTC
CASSHEEGAGYGYTF
>TRBJ2-2|TRBD2|once|TRBV5-1
TGCGCCAGCAGCTTTGTTAGCGGGGGTAACACCGGGGAGCTGTTTTTT
CASSFVSGGNTGELFF
>TRBJ1-1|TRBD1|-|TRBV19
TGTGCCAGTAGTATGGTCCCAAGAAACCGGGCATCGACAGGGAGGACTGAAGCTTTCTTT
CASSMVPRNRASTGRTEAFF
>TRBJ1-5|-|-|TRBV15
TGTGCCACCAGCAGCGCAGGGAATCGGAATCAGCCCCAGCATTTT
CATSSAGNRNQPQHF